The 14 T cell receptor beta chains below come from one sample, sequenced in a study of blood T cell repertoires in COVID-19. This table comes from immunoSEQ multiplex PCR, and its TCRdb copy is limited to in-frame clones, with some not included. Here the sample spans 200,000 to 250,000 clones, 70% to 90% being singletons. The sample was PBMCs or T cells enriched from blood (not recorded which). These receptors all come from a man aged 30 to 39 who had recovered from COVID-19.

The chain couples TRBV14 to TRBJ1-1; D is ambiguous. CDR3 length: 13 amino acids. Germline CDR1 and CDR2: SGHDN and FVKESK. Trimming took 4 bases from V and 1 from J, leaving 7 bases between them. CDR3 residues: CASSRKRNTEAFF. The CDR3 DNA reads as TGTGCCAGCAGCCGCAAGAGGAACACTGAAGCTTTCTTT. The full variable domain, in which reference TRBV14 and TRBJ1-1 provide the parts outside the CDR3, is EAGVTQFPSHSVIEKGQTVTLRCDPISGHDNLYWYRRVMGKEIKFLLHFVKESKQDESGMPNNRFLAERTGGTYSTLKVQPAELEDSGVYFCASSRKRNTEAFFGQGTRLTVV.

This rearrangement joins TRBV21-1 to TRBJ2-7; the table gives TRBD1 as D, unverified against the DNA. TRBV21-1 is shown as a pseudogene. The CDR3 is made up of 15 amino acids. CDR3 sequence reads: CARTKDRMSSYEQYF. In DNA, the CDR3 is TGTGCCAGAACCAAGGACAGGATGAGCTCCTACGAGCAGTACTTC.

The rearrangement links TRBV7-6 to TRBJ1-4; TRBD1 matches at 7 bases. The germline V gene encodes CDR1 SGHVS and CDR2 FNYEAQ. This CDR3 contains 15 residues. V was pared by 3 bases and J by 4 bases, with 5 bases of the junction left unmatched. CDR3 nucleotide sequence: TGTGCCAGCAGCTTTGGACAGGCCTTTAATGAAAAACTGTTTTTT. Its translation is CASSFGQAFNEKLFF.

This sequence joins TRBV9 and TRBJ1-1; D not resolved. Germline CDR1 reads SGDLS; CDR2 reads YYNGEE. Trimming cost V 2 bases and J 6 bases, with 8 bases left between them. This CDR3 is built from 12 residues. CDR3: CASSVGSPEAFF. The CDR3 coding sequence is TGTGCCAGCAGCGTGGGGAGTCCTGAAGCTTTCTTT.

The chain combines TRBV30 with TRBJ2-7, with D maybe TRBD1 (5 bases). CDR1 is GTSNPN, CDR2 SVGIG, per germline (reference sequence). The CDR3 is 13 residues long. Trimming pared 0 bases from V and 6 bases from J, leaving 12 bases between. CDR3 nucleotide sequence: TGTGCCTGGAGTGTAATCAGGGAAGGCGAGCAGTACTTC. As protein: CAWSVIREGEQYF.

V and J are TRBV11-2 and TRBJ2-3; possibly TRBD2 for D (6 bases). The CDR3 runs 13 residues. Germline V gene lookup returns CDR1 SGHAT and CDR2 FQNNGV. Trimming stripped 1 base from V and 4 bases from J, with 6 bases between. CDR3 in DNA: TGTGCCAGCAGCTTAGGGGGGGCAGATACGCAGTATTTT. Amino acids: CASSLGGADTQYF. Variable domain in full (rest from reference TRBV11-2 and TRBJ2-3): EAGVAQSPRYKIIEKRQSVAFWCNPISGHATLYWYQQILGQGPKLLIQFQNNGVVDDSQLPKDRFSAERLKGVDSTLKIQPAKLEDSAVYLCASSLGGADTQYFGPGTRLTVL.

CDR3 in amino acids: CAIGDRVAEAFF. The DNA for the CDR3 is TGTGCCATAGGGGACAGGGTGGCTGAAGCTTTCTTT. The genes are TRBV10-3 and TRBJ1-1; 9 nucleotides line up with TRBD1. The CDR3 is 12 residues long. After removal of 9 bases from V and 6 bases from J, the junction contained 5 bases not matched to a gene. Germline V lookup: CDR1 ENHRY, CDR2 SYGVKD.

For the CDR3, the DNA is TGCGCCAGCAGCTTGGCCCTCGTGGGGCAAGAGCAGTACTTC. Protein: CASSLALVGQEQYF. The chain employs TRBV5-1 and TRBJ2-7, with a possible D match to TRBD1 (5 bases). V dropped 0 bases and J dropped 7 bases, with 14 bases sitting between them. The CDR3 runs to 14 residues. CDR1 is SGHRS, CDR2 YFSETQ, per germline.

The V gene is TRBV28, the J gene TRBJ2-1, with D possibly TRBD2 on 5 matching bases. Trimming shortened V by 6 bases and J by 3 bases, and 15 bases separated the two germline ends. Germline V gene sequence: CDR1 MDHEN, CDR2 SYDVKM. The CDR3 consists of 15 residues. CDR3 in amino acids: CASSSPSGSYNEQFF. The CDR3 coding sequence is TGTGCCAGCAGCTCCCCCAGCGGCAGCTACAATGAGCAGTTCTTC. Full variable domain (missing parts from reference TRBV28 and TRBJ2-1): DVKVTQSSRYLVKRTGEKVFLECVQDMDHENMFWYRQDPGLGLRLIYFSYDVKMKEKGDIPEGYSVSREKKERFSLILESASTNQTSMYLCASSSPSGSYNEQFFGPGTRLTVL.

The V and J genes are TRBV25-1 and TRBJ1-6; 7 positions agree with TRBD1. CDR3 size: 14 residues. V lost 5 bases, J lost 10 bases, and 8 bases stayed unmatched. Germline V gene lookup returns CDR1 MGHDK and CDR2 SYGVNS. The CDR3 nucleotides read TGTGCCAGCAGTTCCCGACAGGGTCGATCACCCCTCCACTTT. It is translated as CASSSRQGRSPLHF. The variable domain in full, with the rest retrieved from reference TRBV25-1 and TRBJ1-6, is EADIYQTPRYLVIGTGKKITLECSQTMGHDKMYWYQQDPGMELHLIHYSYGVNSTEKGDLSSESTVSRIRTEHFPLTLESARPSHTSQYLCASSSRQGRSPLHFGNGTRLTVT.

The chain combines TRBV28 with TRBJ1-3, with unresolved D. V lost 2 bases to trimming and J lost 2 bases, with 7 bases between them. The CDR3 runs to 14 residues. CDR1 and CDR2 from the germline V gene are MDHEN and SYDVKM. CDR3 DNA sequence: TGTGCCAGCAGTTTAGAGGAAGCTGGAAACACCATATATTTT. It is translated as CASSLEEAGNTIYF.

Concerning this clone: A read error may produce the germline difference seen at one junction end. V and J are TRBV5-1 and TRBJ1-2; D possibly corresponds to TRBD1 (5 bases). CDR3 length: 12 amino acids. CDR1 is SGHRS, CDR2 YFSETQ, per germline. CDR3 sequence reads: CASSKNEDTPSF. In DNA form, the CDR3 reads TGCGCCAGCAGCAAAAACGAGGACACCCCGTCCTTC.

The CDR3: CATGSSTGTRGYNEQFF. As DNA, the CDR3 is TGTGCCACAGGATCCTCGACCGGGACTAGGGGATACAATGAGCAGTTCTTC. The rearrangement joins TRBV24-1 to TRBJ2-1; TRBD2 agrees at 8 bases. The germline V gene has CDR1 KGHDR and CDR2 SFDVKD. This CDR3 has 17 residues. Trimming at V came to 10 bases and at J to 4 bases, leaving 17 bases not matched to a gene.

The rearrangement joins TRBV2 to TRBJ2-3; 8 bases align to TRBD2. Looked up from germline, CDR1 is SNHLY and CDR2 is FYNNEI. CDR3 length: 16 residues. Trimming cost V 7 bases and J 6 bases; bases outside gene matches: 15. The CDR3, as DNA: TGTGCCAGCATGGCAGGGTTGTTAGCGGGAATGGATACGCAGTATTTT. Its protein product is CASMAGLLAGMDTQYF. The complete variable domain, with remaining parts taken from reference TRBV2 and TRBJ2-3, reads EPEVTQTPSHQVTQMGQEVILRCVPISNHLYFYWYRQILGQKVEFLVSFYNNEISEKSEIFDDQFSVERPDGSNFTLKIRSTKLEDSAMYFCASMAGLLAGMDTQYFGPGTRLTVL.